These T cell receptor beta chains were read from a single sample in a study of blood T cell repertoires in COVID-19. TCRdb's copy holds only in-frame clones and misses some; the assay was immunoSEQ multiplex PCR. Altogether about 180,000 clones are present, approximately 90% being singletons, with the ten largest covering about 1.9%. Sequenced input: peripheral blood. Receptor source: a man between 18 and 35 years old who had recovered from COVID-19. The CDR3 runs from the conserved cysteine through the conserved F or W. The order of the fields is V gene, D gene, CDR3 protein. D genes are given only for firm matches.

TRBV24-1 - CATSDPLNEKLFF
TRBV12-5 - CASGLAGTANIQYF
TRBV5-1 TRBD1 CASRGQGPRGVDTQYF
TRBV9 TRBD1 CASSYGTGLKDGSYTF
TRBV7-9 TRBD2 CASSFAGTSGRLNIQYF
TRBV28 - CASKSGPMGQPQHF
TRBV18 TRBD1 CASSPGQGRVEQYF
TRBV6-2/TRBV6-3 TRBD2 CASSSGTSGHNEQFF
TRBV6-5 - CASRTTGLRGYTF
TRBV25-1 - CASTSGWYGYTF
TRBV5-6 - CASSLAGLYQETQYF
TRBV4-3 TRBD1 CASSQDWTGVAKNIQYF
TRBV9 TRBD1 CASSLTGVAGTEAFF
TRBV28 - CASSLSGYSYEQYF
TRBV5-4 - CASSFSAGIGYEQYF
TRBV20-1 TRBD1 CSASTGQGSGEQFF
TRBV28 TRBD2 CASSPLGLAVYEQYF